This T cell receptor (beta chain) is drawn from a study of T cells after yellow fever vaccination. Study observations and caveats: Almost all vaccine-responding clonotypes escaped detection in sorted memory subsets on day 0. Primary-vaccination clones mostly resurfaced post-booster (just under 98% CD4, approximately 90% CD8).

CDR3 length equals 14 residues. V lost 5 bases to trimming and J lost 11 bases; unmatched junction nucleotides: 14. CDR1 and CDR2 (germline): MNHNS, SASEGT. Many counts were recorded for this clonotype. Conversion of TCR transcripts into cDNA relied on 5'RACE template switching, which added a universal primer site and UMIs. TCRdb re-derived calls from the 5' RACE reads in MiXCR, one entry per CDR3 protein. The sample consists of under 50,000 distinct CDR3 sequences, over 5.5% of them appearing once. The receptor comes from a man aged 25 to 45 who received the YFV17D yellow fever vaccine. The V gene is TRBV6-1, the J gene TRBJ1-1, with 7 bases aligning to TRBD1. Sequences were derived from PBMCs, either bulk or a sorted T-cell subset (CD4+, CD8+, memory, or dextramer-sorted; not recorded which), sampled 45 days after the yellow fever booster vaccination. The CDR3: CASSTTRQGSFAFF. DNA for the CDR3: TGTGCCAGCAGTACCACGAGACAGGGTAGTTTTGCTTTCTTT.